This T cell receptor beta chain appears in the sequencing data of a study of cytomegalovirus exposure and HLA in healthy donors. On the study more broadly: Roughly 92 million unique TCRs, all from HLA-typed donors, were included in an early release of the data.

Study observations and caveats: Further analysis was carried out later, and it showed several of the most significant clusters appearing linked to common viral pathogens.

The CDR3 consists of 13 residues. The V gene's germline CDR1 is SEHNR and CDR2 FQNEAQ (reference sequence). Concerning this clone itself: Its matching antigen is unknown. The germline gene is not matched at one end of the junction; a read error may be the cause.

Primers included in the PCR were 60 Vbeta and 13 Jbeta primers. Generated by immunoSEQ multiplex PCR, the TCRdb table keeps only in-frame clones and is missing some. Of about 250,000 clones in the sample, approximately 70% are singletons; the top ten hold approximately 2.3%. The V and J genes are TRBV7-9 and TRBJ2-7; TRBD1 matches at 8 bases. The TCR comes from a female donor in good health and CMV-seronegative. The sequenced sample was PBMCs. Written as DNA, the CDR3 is TGTTCCAGCAGCAGACAGACAGGGGAATCGCAGTACTTC. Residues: CSSSRQTGESQYF. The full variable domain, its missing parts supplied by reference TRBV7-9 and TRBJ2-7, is DTGVSQNPRHKITKRGQNVTFRCDPISEHNRLYWYRQTLGQGPEFLTYFQNEAQLEKSRLLSDRFSAERPKGSFSTLEIQRTEQGDSAMYLCSSSRQTGESQYFGPGTRLTVT.